Described below is a single TCR beta chain sequence and its context. Its antigen remains unidentified. In the naive CD8 group, cells lacked CD45RO and were positively selected for CCR7, so terminally differentiated effector memory CD45RA+ cells were left out. The sample originates from a study of shared clonotypes between healthy human individuals. Study information: Donors, aged 18 to 49, were a couple of women and three men.

Measured with immunoSEQ multiplex PCR; TCRdb has only the in-frame clones, and not every one. The sample shows roughly 2.1 million clones, around 93% of them seen only once. CDR1 is SGDLS and CDR2 is YYNGEE in the germline V gene. There are 16 residues in the CDR3. The V segment lost 4 bases and the J segment 6 bases; nucleotides outside the gene matches: 9. General study points: The low donor count limited represented genetic and exposure-history diversity. Blood was the sole source, and tissue repertoires probably differ.

Sequenced sample: naive CD8+ T cells from PBMCs. The source is a man aged 18 to 30 in good health. Some clones in this sample may be carry-over from other donors' samples. V usage is TRBV9 and J usage is TRBJ2-7, with 14 positions matching TRBD2. The CDR3 sequence is CASSPGTSGSGGEQYF. CDR3 DNA: TGTGCCAGCAGCCCGGGGACTAGCGGGAGCGGGGGCGAGCAGTACTTC.